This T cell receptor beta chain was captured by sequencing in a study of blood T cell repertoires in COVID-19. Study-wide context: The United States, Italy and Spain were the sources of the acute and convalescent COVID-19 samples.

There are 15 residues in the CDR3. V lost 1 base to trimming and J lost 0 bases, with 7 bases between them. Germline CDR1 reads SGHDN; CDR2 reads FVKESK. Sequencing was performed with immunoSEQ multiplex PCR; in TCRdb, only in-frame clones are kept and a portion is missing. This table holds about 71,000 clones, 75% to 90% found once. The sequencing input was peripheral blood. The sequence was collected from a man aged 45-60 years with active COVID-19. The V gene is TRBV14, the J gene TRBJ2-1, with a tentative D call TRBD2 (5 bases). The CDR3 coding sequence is TGTGCCAGCAGCCAAGTTGGGAGCTCCTACAATGAGCAGTTCTTC. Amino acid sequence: CASSQVGSSYNEQFF.